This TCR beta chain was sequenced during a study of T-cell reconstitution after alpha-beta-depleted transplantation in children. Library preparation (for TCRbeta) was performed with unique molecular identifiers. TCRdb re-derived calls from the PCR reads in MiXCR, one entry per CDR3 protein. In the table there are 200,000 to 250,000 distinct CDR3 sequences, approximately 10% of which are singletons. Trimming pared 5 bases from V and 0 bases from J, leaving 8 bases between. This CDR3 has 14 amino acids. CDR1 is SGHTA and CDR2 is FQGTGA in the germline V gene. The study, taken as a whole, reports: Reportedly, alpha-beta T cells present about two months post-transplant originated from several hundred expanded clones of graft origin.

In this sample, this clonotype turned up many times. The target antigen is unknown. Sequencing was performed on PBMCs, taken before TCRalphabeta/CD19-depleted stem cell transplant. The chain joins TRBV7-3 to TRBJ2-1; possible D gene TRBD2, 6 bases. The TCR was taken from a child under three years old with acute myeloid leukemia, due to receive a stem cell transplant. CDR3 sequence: CASSAAGSYNEQFF. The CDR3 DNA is TGTGCCAGCAGCGCAGCGGGCTCCTACAATGAGCAGTTCTTC.